This TCR beta chain comes out of a study of shared clonotypes between healthy human individuals. Study in general: There were three CD4 naive, three CD4 memory, two CD8 naive and one CD8 memory plates per donor.

It was approximately 0.2 ug DNA, about 30,000 T cell genomes, that sorted-subset replicate PCRs used. Data came from immunoSEQ multiplex PCR; TCRdb stores just in-frame clones and leaves some out. This table has about 2.2 million clones, about 94% appearing once. About this clone: Its antigen is unidentified.

Terminally differentiated effector memory CD45RA+ cells were left out of the naive CD8 fraction, which was CD45RO-negative and positively selected for CCR7. The study's findings and limits: Owing to a small donor count, the genetic and exposure-history diversity represented was limited.

The TCR sequence derives from a man aged 18 to 30 in good health. Some clones in this sample may be carry-over from other donors' samples. Sequencing was performed on naive CD8+ T cells from PBMCs.

CDR3 in amino acids: CASSFSDSPYEQYF. Written as DNA, the CDR3 is TGTGCCAGCAGCTTTAGCGATAGCCCCTACGAGCAGTACTTC. This chain joins TRBV7-2 and TRBJ2-7; weak D call: TRBD2 (5 bases). CDR1 is SGHTA, CDR2 FQGNSA, per germline. The CDR3 is 14 residues long. The V end was cut by 3 bases, the J end by 2 bases, with 11 bases between.